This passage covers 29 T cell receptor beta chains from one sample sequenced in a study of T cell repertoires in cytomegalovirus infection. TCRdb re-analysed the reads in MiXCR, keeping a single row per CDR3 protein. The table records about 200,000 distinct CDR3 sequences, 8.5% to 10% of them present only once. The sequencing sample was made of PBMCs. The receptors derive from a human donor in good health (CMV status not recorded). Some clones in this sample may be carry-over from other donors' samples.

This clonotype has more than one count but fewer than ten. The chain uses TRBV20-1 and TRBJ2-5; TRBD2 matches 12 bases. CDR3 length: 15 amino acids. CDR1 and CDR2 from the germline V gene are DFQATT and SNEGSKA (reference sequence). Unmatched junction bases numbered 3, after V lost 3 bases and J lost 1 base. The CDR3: CSARKTSGGQETQYF. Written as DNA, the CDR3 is TGCAGTGCTAGGAAGACTAGCGGGGGCCAAGAGACCCAGTACTTC.

DNA for the CDR3: TGTGCCAGCAGACGCCTAGTTTCCGGACGGGCAGTGAATCAGCCCCAGCATTTT. Its translation is CASRRLVSGRAVNQPQHF. This sequence joins TRBV28 and TRBJ1-5, with D uncertain. CDR1 and CDR2 from the germline V gene are MDHEN and SYDVKM. V gave up 6 bases and J gave up 4 bases, with 25 bases separating them. The CDR3 length is 18 residues. The full variable domain, its missing parts supplied by reference TRBV28 and TRBJ1-5, is DVKVTQSSRYLVKRTGEKVFLECVQDMDHENMFWYRQDPGLGLRLIYFSYDVKMKEKGDIPEGYSVSREKKERFSLILESASTNQTSMYLCASRRLVSGRAVNQPQHFGDGTRLSIL.

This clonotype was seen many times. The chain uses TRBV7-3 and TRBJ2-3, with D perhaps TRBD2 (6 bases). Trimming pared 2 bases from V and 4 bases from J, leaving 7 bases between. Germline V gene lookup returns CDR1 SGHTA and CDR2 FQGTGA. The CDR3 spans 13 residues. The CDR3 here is CASSLASADTQYF. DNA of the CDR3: TGTGCCAGCAGCTTAGCTAGCGCAGATACGCAGTATTTT.

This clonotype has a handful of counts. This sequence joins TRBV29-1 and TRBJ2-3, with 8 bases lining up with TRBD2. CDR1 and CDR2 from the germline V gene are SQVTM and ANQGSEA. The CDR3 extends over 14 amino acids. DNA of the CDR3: TGCAGTCTTAAAGCGGGGGTACACACAGATACGCAGTATTTT. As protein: CSLKAGVHTDTQYF.

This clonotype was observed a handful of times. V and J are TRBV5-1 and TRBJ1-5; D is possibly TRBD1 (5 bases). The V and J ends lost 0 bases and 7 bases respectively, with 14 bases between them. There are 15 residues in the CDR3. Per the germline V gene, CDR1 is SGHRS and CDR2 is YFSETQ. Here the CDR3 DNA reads TGCGCCAGCAGCTTGGACGGGACCACGTACCAGCCCCAGCATTTT. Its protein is CASSLDGTTYQPQHF. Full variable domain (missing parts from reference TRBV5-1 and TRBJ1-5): KAGVTQTPRYLIKTRGQQVTLSCSPISGHRSVSWYQQTPGQGLQFLFEYFSETQRNKGNFPGRFSGRQFSNSRSEMNVSTLELGDSALYLCASSLDGTTYQPQHFGDGTRLSIL.

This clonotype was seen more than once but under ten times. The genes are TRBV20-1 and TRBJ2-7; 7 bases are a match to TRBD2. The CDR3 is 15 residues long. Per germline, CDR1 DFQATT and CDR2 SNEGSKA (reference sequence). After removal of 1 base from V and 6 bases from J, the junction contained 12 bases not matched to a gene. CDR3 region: CSARVPGLDMSEQYF. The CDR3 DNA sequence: TGCAGTGCTAGAGTCCCCGGACTAGATATGAGCGAGCAGTACTTC.

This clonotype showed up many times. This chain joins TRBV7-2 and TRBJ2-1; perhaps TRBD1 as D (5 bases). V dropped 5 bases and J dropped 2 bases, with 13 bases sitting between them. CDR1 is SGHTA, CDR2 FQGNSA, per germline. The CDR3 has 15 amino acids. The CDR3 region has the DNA TGTGCCAGCAGCCTGGGGCTAGTACCCTACAATGAGCAGTTCTTC. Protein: CASSLGLVPYNEQFF.

The CDR3 reads CASRPPGQALYGYTF. DNA of the CDR3: TGTGCCAGCAGACCCCCGGGACAGGCCCTTTATGGCTACACCTTC. This sequence joins TRBV27 and TRBJ1-2; TRBD1 agrees at 8 bases. Germline V CDR1 and CDR2: MNHEY, SMNVEV (reference sequence). V was clipped by 6 bases and J by 5 bases; unmatched bases: 11. This CDR3 contains 15 residues.

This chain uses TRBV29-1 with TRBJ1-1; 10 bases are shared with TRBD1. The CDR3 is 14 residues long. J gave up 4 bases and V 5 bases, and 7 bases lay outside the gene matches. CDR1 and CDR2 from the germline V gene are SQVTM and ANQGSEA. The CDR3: CSVSGTGESTEAFF. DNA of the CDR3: TGCAGCGTTAGTGGGACAGGGGAGAGCACTGAAGCTTTCTTT.

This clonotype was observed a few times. The CDR3 nucleotides are TGTGCCAGCAGCTTTCCGGGACAGTACACTGAAGCTTTCTTT. It yields the protein CASSFPGQYTEAFF. The chain links TRBV5-4 to TRBJ1-1; 7 bases line up with TRBD1. Germline values: CDR1 SGHNT, CDR2 YYREEE (reference sequence). The trim removed 2 bases at V and 3 bases at J, leaving 4 bases unmatched. CDR3 length: 14 amino acids.

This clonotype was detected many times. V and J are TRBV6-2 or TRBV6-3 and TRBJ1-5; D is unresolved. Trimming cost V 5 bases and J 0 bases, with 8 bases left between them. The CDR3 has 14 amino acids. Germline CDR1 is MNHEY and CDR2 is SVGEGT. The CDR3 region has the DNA TGTGCCAGCAGTCGACAAAATAGCAATCAGCCCCAGCATTTT. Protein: CASSRQNSNQPQHF.

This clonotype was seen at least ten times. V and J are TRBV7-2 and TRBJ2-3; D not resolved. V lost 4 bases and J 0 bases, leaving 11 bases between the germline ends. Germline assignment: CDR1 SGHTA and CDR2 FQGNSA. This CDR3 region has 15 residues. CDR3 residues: CASSYSHSSTDTQYF. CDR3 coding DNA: TGTGCCAGCAGCTATAGCCACTCCAGCACAGATACGCAGTATTTT.

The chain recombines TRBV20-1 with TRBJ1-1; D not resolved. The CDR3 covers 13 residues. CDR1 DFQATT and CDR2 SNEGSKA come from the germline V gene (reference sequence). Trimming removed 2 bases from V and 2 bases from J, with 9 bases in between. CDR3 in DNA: TGCAGTGCTAGACCCGGACGTAACACTGAAGCTTTCTTT. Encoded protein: CSARPGRNTEAFF.

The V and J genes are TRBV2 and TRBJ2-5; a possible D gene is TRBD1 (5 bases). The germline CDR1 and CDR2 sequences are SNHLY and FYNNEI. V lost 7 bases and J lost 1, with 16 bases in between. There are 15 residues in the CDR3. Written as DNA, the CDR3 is TGTGCCAGCACTTTCGACAGTACGCCCCAAGAGACCCAGTACTTC. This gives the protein CASTFDSTPQETQYF.

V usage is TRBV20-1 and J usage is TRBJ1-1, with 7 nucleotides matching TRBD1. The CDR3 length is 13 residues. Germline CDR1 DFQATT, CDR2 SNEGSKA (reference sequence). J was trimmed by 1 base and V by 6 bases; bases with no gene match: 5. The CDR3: CSATQGRNTEAFF. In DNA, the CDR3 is TGCAGTGCGACACAGGGGCGGAACACTGAAGCTTTCTTT.

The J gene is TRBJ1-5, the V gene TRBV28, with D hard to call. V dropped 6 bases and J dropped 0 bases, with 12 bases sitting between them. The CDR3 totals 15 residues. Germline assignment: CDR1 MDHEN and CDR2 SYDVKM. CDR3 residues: CASRKRGHSNQPQHF. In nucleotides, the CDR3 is TGTGCCAGCAGGAAAAGAGGGCATAGCAATCAGCCCCAGCATTTT.

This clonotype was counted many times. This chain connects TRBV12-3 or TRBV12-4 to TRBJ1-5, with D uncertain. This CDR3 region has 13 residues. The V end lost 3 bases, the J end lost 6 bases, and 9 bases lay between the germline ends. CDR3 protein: CASSLAVGQPQHF. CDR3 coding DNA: TGTGCCAGCAGTTTGGCCGTGGGTCAGCCCCAGCATTTT.

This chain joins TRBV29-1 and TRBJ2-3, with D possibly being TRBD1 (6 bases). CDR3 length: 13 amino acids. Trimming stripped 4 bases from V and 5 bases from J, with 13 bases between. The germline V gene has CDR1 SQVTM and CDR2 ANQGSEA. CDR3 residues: CSVGQAGRDTQYF. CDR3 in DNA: TGCAGCGTTGGACAGGCGGGCAGAGATACGCAGTATTTT.

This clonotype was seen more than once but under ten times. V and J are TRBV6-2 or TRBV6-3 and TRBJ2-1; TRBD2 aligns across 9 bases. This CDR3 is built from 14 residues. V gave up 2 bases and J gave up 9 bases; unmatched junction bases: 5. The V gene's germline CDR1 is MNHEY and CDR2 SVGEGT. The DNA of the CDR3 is TGTGCCAGCAGTTACCTCGCGGGGGGGGGTGAGCAGTTCTTC. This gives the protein CASSYLAGGGEQFF.

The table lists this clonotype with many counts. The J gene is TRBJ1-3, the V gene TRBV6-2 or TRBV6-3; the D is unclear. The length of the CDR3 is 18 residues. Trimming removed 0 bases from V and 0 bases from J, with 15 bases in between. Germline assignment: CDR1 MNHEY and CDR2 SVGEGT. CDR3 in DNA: TGTGCCAGCAGTTACTCCCAAGGGTTCCGCGTCTCTGGAAACACCATATATTTT. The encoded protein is CASSYSQGFRVSGNTIYF.

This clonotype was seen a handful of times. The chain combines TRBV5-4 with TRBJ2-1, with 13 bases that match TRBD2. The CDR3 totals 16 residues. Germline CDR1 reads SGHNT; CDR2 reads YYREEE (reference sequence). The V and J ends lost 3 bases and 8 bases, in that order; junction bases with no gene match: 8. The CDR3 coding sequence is TGTGCCAGCAGCTGGACTAGCGGGAGAGGAGGCGATGAGCAGTTCTTC. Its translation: CASSWTSGRGGDEQFF. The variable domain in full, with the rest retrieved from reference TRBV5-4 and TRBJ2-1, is ETGVTQSPTHLIKTRGQQVTLRCSSQSGHNTVSWYQQALGQGPQFIFQYYREEENGRGNFPPRFSGLQFPNYSSELNVNALELDDSALYLCASSWTSGRGGDEQFFGPGTRLTVL.

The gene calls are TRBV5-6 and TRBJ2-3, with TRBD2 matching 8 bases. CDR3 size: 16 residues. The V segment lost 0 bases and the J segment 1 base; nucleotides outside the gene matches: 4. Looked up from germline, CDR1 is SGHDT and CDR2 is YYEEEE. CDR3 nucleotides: TGTGCCAGCAGCTTGGCGCTAGCGGGTGGCACAGATACGCAGTATTTT. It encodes CASSLALAGGTDTQYF.

Here the CDR3 DNA reads TGCGCCAGCAGCCAAGACTACCCAACCTACGAGCAGTACTTC. Encoded protein: CASSQDYPTYEQYF. This chain uses TRBV4-1 with TRBJ2-7; D is uncertain. Germline loops: CDR1 MGHRA, CDR2 YSYEKL. The CDR3 has 14 residues. The V end was cut by 0 bases, the J end by 2 bases, with 8 bases between.

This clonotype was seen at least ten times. The CDR3 DNA follows: TGTGCCAGCAGCTTGTGGGGGCCCGGCTCCTACAATGAGCAGTTCTTC. It encodes CASSLWGPGSYNEQFF. The chain joins TRBV7-6 to TRBJ2-1, with a tentative D call TRBD1 (6 bases). Germline values: CDR1 SGHVS, CDR2 FNYEAQ. The CDR3 sequence is 16 residues long. V was cut by 3 bases and J by 0 bases, with 12 bases left in between.

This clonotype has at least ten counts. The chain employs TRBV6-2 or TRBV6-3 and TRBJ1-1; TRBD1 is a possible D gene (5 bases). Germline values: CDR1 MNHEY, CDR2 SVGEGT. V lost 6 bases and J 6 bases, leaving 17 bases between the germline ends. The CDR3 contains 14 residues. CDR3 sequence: CASSRPTVTPEAFF. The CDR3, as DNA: TGTGCCAGCAGCAGACCGACAGTAACCCCTGAAGCTTTCTTT.

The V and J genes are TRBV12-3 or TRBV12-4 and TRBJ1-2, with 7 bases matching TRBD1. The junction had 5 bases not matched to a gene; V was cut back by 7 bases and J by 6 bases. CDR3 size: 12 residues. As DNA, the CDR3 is TGTGCCAGCACCGACAGGGTCCATGGCTACACCTTC. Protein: CASTDRVHGYTF.

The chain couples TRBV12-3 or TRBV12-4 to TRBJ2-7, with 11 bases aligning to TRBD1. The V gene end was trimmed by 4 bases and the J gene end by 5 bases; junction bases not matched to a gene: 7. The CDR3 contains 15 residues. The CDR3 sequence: CASSSPGQGENEQYF. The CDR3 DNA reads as TGTGCCAGCAGTTCGCCGGGACAGGGGGAGAACGAGCAGTACTTC.

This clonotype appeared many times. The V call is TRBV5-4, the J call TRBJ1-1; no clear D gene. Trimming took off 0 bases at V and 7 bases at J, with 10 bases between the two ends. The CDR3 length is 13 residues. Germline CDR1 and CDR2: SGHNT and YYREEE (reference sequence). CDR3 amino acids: CASSLEAGYEAFF. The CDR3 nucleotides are TGTGCCAGCAGCTTGGAGGCAGGCTATGAAGCTTTCTTT.

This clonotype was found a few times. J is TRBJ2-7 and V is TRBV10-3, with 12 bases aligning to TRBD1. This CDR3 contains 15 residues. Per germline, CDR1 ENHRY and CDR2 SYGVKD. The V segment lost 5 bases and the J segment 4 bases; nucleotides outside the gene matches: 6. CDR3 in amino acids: CAISRGTGGSYEQYF. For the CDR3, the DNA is TGTGCCATCAGTAGGGGGACAGGGGGCTCGTACGAGCAGTACTTC.